This T cell receptor (beta chain) came from a study of radiation and T cells in renal cell carcinoma. At the level of the study: Nephrectomy followed 15 Gy stereotactic body radiation by 4 weeks. Study outcomes and limitations: From baseline, blood top tumor clonotypes peaked at 2 weeks post-radiation. Without pretreatment biopsies, baseline tumor clonotype presence was undetermined.

With 7 bases clipped from V and 0 bases from J, the junction kept 13 bases outside the gene matches. Germline-derived CDR1 and CDR2 are SGHDT and YYEEEE. This CDR3 has 17 amino acids. Some clones are missing from TCRdb's copy, which holds only in-frame ones; the method was immunoSEQ multiplex PCR. This sample yields roughly 78,000 clones, of which over 80% are seen a single time; 5.8% belongs to the top ten. The sample's time point: blood 2 weeks post-SBRT. This sample's treatment: 15 Gy SBRT to primary tumor, nephrectomy 4 weeks later. In the case of this clone: Its specificity is not known.

The clonotype was recovered from a man aged 60-69 years with renal cell carcinoma. This chain links TRBV5-6 with TRBJ2-3; 8 bases fit TRBD2. The sample was blood, taken from a patient whose treatment included radiotherapy and nephrectomy. The CDR3 nucleotides are TGTGCCAGCGAGCCAATTAAGCGGGAGCGTAGCACAGATACGCAGTATTTT. Protein: CASEPIKRERSTDTQYF. The complete variable domain, with remaining parts taken from reference TRBV5-6 and TRBJ2-3, reads DAGVTQSPTHLIKTRGQQVTLRCSPKSGHDTVSWYQQALGQGPQFIFQYYEEEERQRGNFPDRFSGHQFPNYSSELNVNALLLGDSALYLCASEPIKRERSTDTQYFGPGTRLTVL.